The rows below give T cell receptor beta chains drawn from one sample of a study of memory CD4+ T cells and cytomegalovirus serostatus. This table comes from immunoSEQ multiplex PCR, and its TCRdb copy is limited to in-frame clones, with some not included. Counted here are 35,000 to 50,000 clones, more than 60% occurring once; the ten biggest clones make up approximately 0.55%. Material: memory CD4+ T cells from blood. The receptors were gathered from an adult in good health and CMV-seronegative. Each CDR3 is given with its conserved first and last residue. A D gene is named only where the DNA matches it firmly. Only some rows state a clone size, as once, few, many or a class for expanded clones.

d_gene	v_gene	len	j_gene	abundance	CDR3aa	CDR3nt
.	TRBV4-2	14	TRBJ1-2	.	CASSDRGPNYGYTF	TGTGCCAGCAGCGACCGCGGGCCTAACTATGGCTACACCTTC
.	TRBV2	14	TRBJ2-6	.	CASSDTSGANVLTF	TGTGCCAGCAGTGATACCTCTGGGGCCAACGTCCTGACTTTC
TRBD2	TRBV4-1	18	TRBJ2-3	.	CASSQDRERGGLTDTQYF	TGCGCCAGCAGCCAAGATCGGGAGCGGGGGGGCTTGACGGATACGCAGTATTTT
.	TRBV11-2	16	TRBJ1-1	.	CASSSGVGGGRTEAFF	TGTGCCAGCAGCTCGGGGGTCGGGGGGGGTCGCACTGAAGCTTTCTTT
.	TRBV5-8	11	TRBJ1-4	.	CASSPREKLFF	TGTGCCAGCAGCCCCCGCGAAAAACTGTTTTTT
.	TRBV5-1	14	TRBJ2-7	.	CASSLVGGPYEQYF	TGCGCCAGCAGCTTGGTGGGGGGCCCCTACGAGCAGTACTTC
.	TRBV28	13	TRBJ2-3	.	CASSFQFTDTQYF	TGTGCCAGCAGTTTCCAGTTCACAGATACGCAGTATTTT
TRBD1	TRBV5-1	17	TRBJ1-2	.	CASSPRGQGAQSYGYTF	TGCGCCAGCAGCCCGAGGGGACAGGGGGCGCAATCCTATGGCTACACCTTC
TRBD2	TRBV5-4	12	TRBJ2-3	.	CASSSLADLQYF	TGTGCCAGCAGCTCACTAGCGGACTTGCAGTATTTT
.	TRBV4-2	15	TRBJ2-3	.	CASSPRTSMADTQYF	TGTGCCAGCAGCCCCAGAACTAGCATGGCAGATACGCAGTATTTT
.	TRBV2	16	TRBJ1-1	medium-sized	CASSEEWGGIATEAFF	TGTGCCAGCAGTGAAGAGTGGGGAGGGATCGCCACTGAAGCTTTCTTT
TRBD1	TRBV19	15	TRBJ1-2	.	CASSSLAGTGVGYTF	TGTGCCAGTAGTTCCCTTGCCGGGACAGGGGTCGGCTACACCTTC
.	TRBV27	15	TRBJ1-1	.	CASSSSFGVGTEAFF	TGTGCCAGCAGTTCCTCCTTCGGGGTAGGCACTGAAGCTTTCTTT
.	TRBV6-1	16	TRBJ1-5	.	CASSENTGVRNQPQHF	TGTGCCAGCAGTGAAAATACGGGGGTGAGGAATCAGCCCCAGCATTTT
.	TRBV11-2	14	TRBJ2-7	.	CASSLAGVAYEQYF	TGTGCCAGCAGCTTAGCGGGAGTGGCCTACGAGCAGTACTTC
TRBD2	TRBV10-2	16	TRBJ2-3	.	CASSESASGGSDTQYF	TGCGCCAGCAGTGAGTCGGCTAGCGGGGGGTCAGATACGCAGTATTTT
TRBD2	TRBV4-2	17	TRBJ2-3	.	CASSQALAGGITDTQYF	TGTGCCAGCAGCCAAGCTCTAGCGGGGGGTATAACGGATACGCAGTATTTT
.	TRBV15	16	TRBJ2-2	.	CATSREQGRYTGELFF	TGTGCCACCAGCCGCGAACAGGGGAGGTACACCGGGGAGCTGTTTTTT
.	TRBV18	16	TRBJ2-2	.	CASSPRRTLTSGELFF	TGTGCCAGCTCACCACGTAGAACCCTCACCTCCGGGGAGCTGTTTTTT
.	TRBV15	17	TRBJ1-3	.	CATRGGLGISSGNTIYF	TGTGCCACCAGAGGGGGATTAGGTATAAGCTCTGGAAACACCATATATTTT
.	TRBV10-2	15	TRBJ2-7	once	CASMSPAGVTYEQYF	TGCGCCAGCATGAGCCCCGCAGGGGTTACCTACGAGCAGTACTTC
TRBD1	TRBV7-3	15	TRBJ2-1	.	CASSPPGQRYNEQFF	TGTGCCAGCAGCCCGCCGGGACAGCGTTACAATGAGCAGTTCTTC
.	TRBV5-1	15	TRBJ1-5	.	CASSPGDSRNQPQHF	TGCGCCAGCAGCCCTGGTGACAGTCGCAATCAGCCCCAGCATTTT
.	TRBV5-4	16	TRBJ2-3	once	CASSLMRALHSDTQYF	TGTGCCAGCAGCTTAATGAGGGCGCTTCATTCGGATACGCAGTATTTT
TRBD2	TRBV28	16	TRBJ2-7	once	CASTRGGASGAYEQYF	TGTGCCAGCACCCGCGGCGGGGCTAGCGGAGCCTACGAGCAGTACTTC
.	TRBV10-3	12	TRBJ1-5	few	CAISEGIGPQHF	TGTGCCATCAGCGAGGGAATTGGGCCCCAGCATTTT
TRBD2	TRBV5-4	14	TRBJ2-3	.	CASSFRLAGNTQYF	TGTGCCAGCAGCTTTCGACTAGCGGGAAATACGCAGTATTTT
.	TRBV7-9	14	TRBJ1-2	.	CASSTEANRGGYTF	TGTGCCAGCAGCACAGAGGCAAATCGAGGTGGCTACACCTTC
TRBD2	TRBV5-5	15	TRBJ2-7	.	CASSSNGGGSLEQYF	TGTGCCAGCAGCTCTAATGGCGGGGGGTCTTTGGAGCAGTACTTC